A single sample gave rise to the 7 T cell receptor beta chains below, sequenced in a study of shared clonotypes between healthy human individuals. Some clones are missing from TCRdb's copy, which holds only in-frame ones; the method was immunoSEQ multiplex PCR. The repertoire holds roughly 2.2 million clones, 92% seen once, with more than 0.35% in the top ten. What was sequenced was naive CD4+ T cells from PBMCs. The subset here: CD45RA+ positively selected. The receptors originated from a man between 18 and 35 years old in good health. Some clones in this sample may be carry-over from other donors' samples.

As to this clone: The sample carries other DNA sequences with the same CDR3. The rearrangement uses TRBV28 and TRBJ1-4; 7 bases line up with TRBD1. CDR3 length equals 14 residues. V was pared by 5 bases and J by 2 bases, with 2 bases of the junction left unmatched. Germline V gives CDR1 MDHEN, CDR2 SYDVKM. As DNA, the CDR3 is TGTGCCAGCAGTAGACAGGGTACTAATGAAAAACTGTTTTTT. Protein product: CASSRQGTNEKLFF.

This clone has a handful of counts. V gene TRBV5-1 combines with J gene TRBJ1-1, with D perhaps TRBD1 (6 bases). The CDR3 runs to 13 residues. CDR1 and CDR2 from the germline V gene are SGHRS and YFSETQ. V lost 7 bases and J lost 0, with 10 bases in between. The CDR3 region is CASHREVNTEAFF. CDR3 nucleotides: TGCGCCAGCCACAGGGAAGTGAACACTGAAGCTTTCTTT.

Concerning this clone: The sample carries other DNA sequences with the same CDR3. This chain links TRBV7-9 with TRBJ2-5; D is unclear. V gave up 1 base and J gave up 5 bases, with 5 bases separating them. This CDR3 spans 12 amino acids. Germline loops: CDR1 SEHNR, CDR2 FQNEAQ (reference sequence). CDR3 protein: CASSLVMETQYF. Here the CDR3 DNA reads TGTGCCAGCAGCTTAGTCATGGAGACCCAGTACTTC.

The rearrangement links TRBV20-1 to TRBJ1-1; a possible D gene is TRBD1 (5 bases). V lost 5 bases and J lost 5, with 9 bases in between. Germline CDR1 is DFQATT and CDR2 is SNEGSKA (reference sequence). CDR3 length: 11 amino acids. The CDR3 is CSAEGWTEAFF. CDR3 coding DNA: TGCAGTGCTGAGGGGTGGACTGAAGCTTTCTTT.

Only one count was recorded for this clone. This sequence joins TRBV19 and TRBJ2-1; D remains ambiguous. Germline V gene data show CDR1 as LNHDA and CDR2 as SQIVND (reference sequence). This CDR3 contains 15 residues. V was shortened by 1 base and J by 6 bases, with 13 bases between the two germline ends. In nucleotides, the CDR3 is TGTGCCAGTAGTATAGGTTTCGTCGGCATCAATGAGCAGTTCTTC. Its translation: CASSIGFVGINEQFF.

The chain joins TRBV11-2 to TRBJ1-1; 7 bases match TRBD1. There are 14 residues in the CDR3. Per germline, CDR1 SGHAT and CDR2 FQNNGV. J was trimmed by 4 bases and V by 5 bases; bases with no gene match: 7. The DNA for the CDR3 is TGTGCCAGCAGCCAACAGGGGTTCCGCACTGAAGCTTTCTTT. Encoded protein: CASSQQGFRTEAFF.

There are a few counts of this clone. CDR3 loop: CASSVSGRGTGELFF. CDR3 bases: TGTGCCAGCAGCGTTAGCGGAAGGGGCACCGGGGAGCTGTTTTTT. The rearrangement uses TRBV7-3 and TRBJ2-2, with TRBD2 as a possible D gene (6 bases). CDR3 length: 15 amino acids. V was trimmed by 5 bases and J by 4 bases, leaving 14 bases between them. CDR1 SGHTA and CDR2 FQGTGA come from the germline V gene.